This is a list of T cell receptor beta chains from one sample in a study of patients and donors after allogeneic stem cell transplantation. TCRdb reprocessed the RT-PCR reads with MiXCR, giving one entry per CDR3 protein. The sample lists around 160,000 distinct CDR3 sequences, roughly 30% occurring once. Sequenced sample: blood, either unsorted or a sorted T cell fraction (not recorded which). These receptors came from a human donor who was either an allogeneic HSCT recipient or a stem cell or donor lymphocyte infusion donor (not recorded which). It is not recorded whose cells these are; they may come from a transplant donor. Both conserved end residues are part of each CDR3. Each record gives: CDR3 DNA, CDR3 protein, CDR3 length, J gene, V gene, D gene, clone size. The D gene is left open where the match is weak. Part of the rows lack a size; the others show once, few, many or a class for expanded clones.

cdr3_nt: TGTGCCAGCGGTCAAGGGGTAGGAGAGACCCAGTACTTC
cdr3_aa: CASGQGVGETQYF
cdr3_length: 13
j_call: TRBJ2-5
v_call: TRBV7-2
d_call: -
clone_size: -

cdr3_nt: TGTGCCAGCAGCCCCCCAGGGGGCTACTCTGGAAACACCATATATTTT
cdr3_aa: CASSPPGGYSGNTIYF
cdr3_length: 16
j_call: TRBJ1-3
v_call: TRBV4-2
d_call: TRBD1
clone_size: -

cdr3_nt: TGTGCCAGCAGTTACCCGGGTTCCTACGAGCAGTACTTC
cdr3_aa: CASSYPGSYEQYF
cdr3_length: 13
j_call: TRBJ2-7
v_call: TRBV28
d_call: -
clone_size: few

cdr3_nt: TGCGCCAGCAGCCAAGGGAGGGGTCCCTACGAGCAGTACTTC
cdr3_aa: CASSQGRGPYEQYF
cdr3_length: 14
j_call: TRBJ2-7
v_call: TRBV4-3
d_call: -
clone_size: few

cdr3_nt: TGTGCCAGCAGCTTAGCTCTGGCAGATACGCAGTATTTT
cdr3_aa: CASSLALADTQYF
cdr3_length: 13
j_call: TRBJ2-3
v_call: TRBV7-9
d_call: -
clone_size: -

cdr3_nt: TGTGCCACCAGCAGATCCCTTACGGGCTCCGGACACAATGAGCAGTTCTTC
cdr3_aa: CATSRSLTGSGHNEQFF
cdr3_length: 17
j_call: TRBJ2-1
v_call: TRBV15
d_call: -
clone_size: few

cdr3_nt: TGCGCCAGCAGCTCACCAGGCTTCGGAAACACCATATATTTT
cdr3_aa: CASSSPGFGNTIYF
cdr3_length: 14
j_call: TRBJ1-3
v_call: TRBV5-1
d_call: -
clone_size: -

cdr3_nt: TGTGCCAGCAAGGTAGGCCAGCTCAATGAGCAGTTCTTC
cdr3_aa: CASKVGQLNEQFF
cdr3_length: 13
j_call: TRBJ2-1
v_call: TRBV28
d_call: -
clone_size: -

cdr3_nt: TGCGCCAGCAGCTTGGTCTGGACCCCGATCCTCAATGAGCAGTTCTTC
cdr3_aa: CASSLVWTPILNEQFF
cdr3_length: 16
j_call: TRBJ2-1
v_call: TRBV5-1
d_call: -
clone_size: few

cdr3_nt: TGTGCCAGCAGCCTACTCGACAGGGACGTCTATGGCTACACCTTC
cdr3_aa: CASSLLDRDVYGYTF
cdr3_length: 15
j_call: TRBJ1-2
v_call: TRBV7-2
d_call: TRBD1
clone_size: few

cdr3_nt: TGTGCCAGCAGACGCCAGGCCTGGGATGGCTACACCTTC
cdr3_aa: CASRRQAWDGYTF
cdr3_length: 13
j_call: TRBJ1-2
v_call: TRBV28
d_call: -
clone_size: -

cdr3_nt: TGTGCCAGCGCCCTCTCGACAGGGAACGGCTACACCTTC
cdr3_aa: CASALSTGNGYTF
cdr3_length: 13
j_call: TRBJ1-2
v_call: TRBV12-3/TRBV12-4
d_call: TRBD1
clone_size: many

cdr3_nt: TGTGCCAGCAGCTTAGAACAGGGCATCTATGGCTACACCTTC
cdr3_aa: CASSLEQGIYGYTF
cdr3_length: 14
j_call: TRBJ1-2
v_call: TRBV7-8
d_call: -
clone_size: many

cdr3_nt: TGTGCCAGCAGTGAGGGGGCGGGAGTAGGAGATACGCAGTATTTT
cdr3_aa: CASSEGAGVGDTQYF
cdr3_length: 15
j_call: TRBJ2-3
v_call: TRBV25-1
d_call: -
clone_size: -

cdr3_nt: TGTGCCAGCAGTCCTTCTCGACTAGCGGGAGAAAATGAGCAGTTCTTC
cdr3_aa: CASSPSRLAGENEQFF
cdr3_length: 16
j_call: TRBJ2-1
v_call: TRBV12-3/TRBV12-4
d_call: TRBD2
clone_size: few

cdr3_nt: TGTGCCAGCAGCGTAGGGACCGGGGAGCTGTTTTTT
cdr3_aa: CASSVGTGELFF
cdr3_length: 12
j_call: TRBJ2-2
v_call: TRBV9
d_call: -
clone_size: -

cdr3_nt: TGTGCCACCGGCCGTCCGGCGGGAGGGCCTTACAATGAGCAGTTCTTC
cdr3_aa: CATGRPAGGPYNEQFF
cdr3_length: 16
j_call: TRBJ2-1
v_call: TRBV15
d_call: TRBD2
clone_size: -

cdr3_nt: TGCGCCAGCAGCCACAACGTAGGGACTAGCGGATACTACGAGCAGTACTTC
cdr3_aa: CASSHNVGTSGYYEQYF
cdr3_length: 17
j_call: TRBJ2-7
v_call: TRBV4-3
d_call: TRBD2
clone_size: -

cdr3_nt: TGTGCCAGCGGGGACAGGGCTCTTCACGAGCAGTACTTC
cdr3_aa: CASGDRALHEQYF
cdr3_length: 13
j_call: TRBJ2-7
v_call: TRBV2
d_call: TRBD1
clone_size: -

cdr3_nt: TGTGCCTGGAGGGGCCAGGATCACTCTCGCACAGATACGCAGTATTTT
cdr3_aa: CAWRGQDHSRTDTQYF
cdr3_length: 16
j_call: TRBJ2-3
v_call: TRBV30
d_call: -
clone_size: -

cdr3_nt: TGTGCCAGCAGCTTAAGTCCGGGACAGGGGATCGAAGGGGATGGCTACACCTTC
cdr3_aa: CASSLSPGQGIEGDGYTF
cdr3_length: 18
j_call: TRBJ1-2
v_call: TRBV7-3
d_call: TRBD1
clone_size: -

cdr3_nt: TGTGCCAGCAGCCCTCATAGCGGTTACCTCCCCGAGCAGTACTTC
cdr3_aa: CASSPHSGYLPEQYF
cdr3_length: 15
j_call: TRBJ2-7
v_call: TRBV9
d_call: -
clone_size: -

cdr3_nt: TGTGCCTGGAGTGTGGGGGGGGCGAGTCAGCCCCAGCATTTT
cdr3_aa: CAWSVGGASQPQHF
cdr3_length: 14
j_call: TRBJ1-5
v_call: TRBV30
d_call: -
clone_size: many

cdr3_nt: TGTGCCAGCAGTTTTACGGTACCAGATACGCAGTATTTT
cdr3_aa: CASSFTVPDTQYF
cdr3_length: 13
j_call: TRBJ2-3
v_call: TRBV28
d_call: -
clone_size: -

cdr3_nt: TGCAGTGCTAGCTATCTAGGAAGCACAGATACGCAGTATTTT
cdr3_aa: CSASYLGSTDTQYF
cdr3_length: 14
j_call: TRBJ2-3
v_call: TRBV20-1
d_call: -
clone_size: few

cdr3_nt: TGTGCCAGCAGTTACGACCCCAGGGGCAAGACCCAGTACTTC
cdr3_aa: CASSYDPRGKTQYF
cdr3_length: 14
j_call: TRBJ2-5
v_call: TRBV6-5
d_call: -
clone_size: -

cdr3_nt: TGTGCCAGCAGCTTACCCTTGGGCGCGGATGAGCAGTTCTTC
cdr3_aa: CASSLPLGADEQFF
cdr3_length: 14
j_call: TRBJ2-1
v_call: TRBV7-9
d_call: -
clone_size: few

cdr3_nt: TGTGCCATCAGTGAGAACAGGGGGCAGAATCAGCCCCAGCATTTT
cdr3_aa: CAISENRGQNQPQHF
cdr3_length: 15
j_call: TRBJ1-5
v_call: TRBV10-3
d_call: TRBD1
clone_size: -

cdr3_nt: TGTGCTAGCAGCTTCGGTAACACCGGGGAGCTGTTTTTT
cdr3_aa: CASSFGNTGELFF
cdr3_length: 13
j_call: TRBJ2-2
v_call: TRBV7-7
d_call: -
clone_size: -

cdr3_nt: TGTGCCGGAGGACAGGGAAAAACCGGGGAGCTGTTTTTT
cdr3_aa: CAGGQGKTGELFF
cdr3_length: 13
j_call: TRBJ2-2
v_call: TRBV18
d_call: TRBD1
clone_size: -

cdr3_nt: TGTGCCAGCAGACGGACTAGCGGGAGGGCCCTCAATGAGCAGTTCTTC
cdr3_aa: CASRRTSGRALNEQFF
cdr3_length: 16
j_call: TRBJ2-1
v_call: TRBV7-2
d_call: TRBD2
clone_size: -

cdr3_nt: TGTGCCAGCAGTTTCTCTAGCGGGAGGGACAATGAGCAGTTCTTC
cdr3_aa: CASSFSSGRDNEQFF
cdr3_length: 15
j_call: TRBJ2-1
v_call: TRBV6-5
d_call: TRBD2
clone_size: few